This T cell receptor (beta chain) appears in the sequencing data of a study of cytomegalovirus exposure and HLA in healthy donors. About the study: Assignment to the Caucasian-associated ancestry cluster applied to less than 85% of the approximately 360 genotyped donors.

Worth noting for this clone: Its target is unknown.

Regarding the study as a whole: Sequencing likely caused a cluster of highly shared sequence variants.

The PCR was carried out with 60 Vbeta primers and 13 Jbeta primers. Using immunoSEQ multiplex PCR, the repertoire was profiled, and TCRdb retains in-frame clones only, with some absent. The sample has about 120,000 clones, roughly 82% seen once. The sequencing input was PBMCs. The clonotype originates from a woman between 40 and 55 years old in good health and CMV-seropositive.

CDR3 protein: CASNQRGLNSPLHF. The CDR3 DNA sequence: TGTGCCAGCAACCAAAGGGGGCTCAATTCACCCCTCCACTTT. The chain has TRBV19 and TRBJ1-6; 7 bases are a match to TRBD1. The CDR3 runs 14 residues. The germline V gene has CDR1 LNHDA and CDR2 SQIVND (reference sequence). The J segment lost 7 bases and the V segment lost 9 bases, leaving 9 bases of the junction unmatched.